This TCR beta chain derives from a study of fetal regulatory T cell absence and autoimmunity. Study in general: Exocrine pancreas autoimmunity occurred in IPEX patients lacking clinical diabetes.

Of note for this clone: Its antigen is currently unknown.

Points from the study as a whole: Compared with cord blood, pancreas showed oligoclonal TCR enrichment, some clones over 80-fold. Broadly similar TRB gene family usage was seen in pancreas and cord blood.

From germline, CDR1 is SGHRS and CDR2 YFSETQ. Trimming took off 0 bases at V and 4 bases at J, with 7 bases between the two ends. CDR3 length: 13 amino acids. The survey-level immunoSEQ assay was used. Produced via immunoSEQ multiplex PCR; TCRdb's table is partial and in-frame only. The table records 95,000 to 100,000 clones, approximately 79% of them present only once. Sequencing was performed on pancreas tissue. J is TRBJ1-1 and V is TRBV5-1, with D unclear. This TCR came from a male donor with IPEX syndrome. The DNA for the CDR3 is TGCGCCAGCAGCTTGGGAGGGAGCACTGAAGCTTTCTTT. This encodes CASSLGGSTEAFF.